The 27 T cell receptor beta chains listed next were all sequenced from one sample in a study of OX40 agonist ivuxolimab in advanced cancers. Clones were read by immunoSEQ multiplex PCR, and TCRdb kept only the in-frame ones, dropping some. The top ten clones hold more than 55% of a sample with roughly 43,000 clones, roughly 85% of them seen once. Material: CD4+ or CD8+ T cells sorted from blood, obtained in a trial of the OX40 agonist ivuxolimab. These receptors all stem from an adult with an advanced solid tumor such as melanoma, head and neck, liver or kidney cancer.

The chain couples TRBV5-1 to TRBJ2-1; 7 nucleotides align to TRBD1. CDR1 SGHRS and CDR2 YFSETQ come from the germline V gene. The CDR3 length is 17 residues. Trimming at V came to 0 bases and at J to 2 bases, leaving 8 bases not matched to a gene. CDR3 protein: CASSLDKGAPPYNEQFF. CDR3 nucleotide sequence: TGCGCCAGCAGCTTGGATAAGGGGGCGCCCCCCTACAATGAGCAGTTCTTC. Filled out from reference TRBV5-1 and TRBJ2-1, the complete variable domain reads KAGVTQTPRYLIKTRGQQVTLSCSPISGHRSVSWYQQTPGQGLQFLFEYFSETQRNKGNFPGRFSGRQFSNSRSEMNVSTLELGDSALYLCASSLDKGAPPYNEQFFGPGTRLTVL.

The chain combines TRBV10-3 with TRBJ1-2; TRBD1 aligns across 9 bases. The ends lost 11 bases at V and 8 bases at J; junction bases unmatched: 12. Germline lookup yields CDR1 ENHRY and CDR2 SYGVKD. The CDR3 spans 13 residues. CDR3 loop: CAVGSDRGNGYTF. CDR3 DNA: TGTGCCGTAGGCTCGGACAGGGGCAACGGCTACACCTTC.

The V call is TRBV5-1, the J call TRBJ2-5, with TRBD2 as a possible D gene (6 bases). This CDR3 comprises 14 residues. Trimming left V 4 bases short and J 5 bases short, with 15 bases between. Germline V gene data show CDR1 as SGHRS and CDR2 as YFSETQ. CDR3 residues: CASSAGPPGETQYF. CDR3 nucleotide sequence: TGCGCCAGCAGCGCGGGACCCCCAGGGGAGACCCAGTACTTC. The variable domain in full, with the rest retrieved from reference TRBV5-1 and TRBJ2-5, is KAGVTQTPRYLIKTRGQQVTLSCSPISGHRSVSWYQQTPGQGLQFLFEYFSETQRNKGNFPGRFSGRQFSNSRSEMNVSTLELGDSALYLCASSAGPPGETQYFGPGTRLLVL.

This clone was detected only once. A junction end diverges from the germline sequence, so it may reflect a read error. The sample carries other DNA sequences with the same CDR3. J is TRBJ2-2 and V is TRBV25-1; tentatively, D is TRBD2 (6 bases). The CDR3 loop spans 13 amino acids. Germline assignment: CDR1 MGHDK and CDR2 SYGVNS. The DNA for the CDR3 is TGCGCCAGCAGTGGTCAGGGAGGAGGGGAGCTGTTTTTT. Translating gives CASSGQGGGELFF.

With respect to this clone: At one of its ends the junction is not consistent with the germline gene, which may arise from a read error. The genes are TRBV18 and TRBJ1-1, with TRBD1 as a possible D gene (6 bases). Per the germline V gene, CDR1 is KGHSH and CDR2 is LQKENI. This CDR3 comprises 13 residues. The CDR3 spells CASSPQGGTEAFF. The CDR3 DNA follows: TGTGCCAGCTCGCCACAGGGAGGCACTGAAGCTTTCTTT.

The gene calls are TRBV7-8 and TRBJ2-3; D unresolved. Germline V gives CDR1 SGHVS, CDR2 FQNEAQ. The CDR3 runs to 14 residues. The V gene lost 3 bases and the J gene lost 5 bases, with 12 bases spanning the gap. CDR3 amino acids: CASSLLGSGDTQYF. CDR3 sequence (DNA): TGTGCCAGCAGCTTGCTGGGTTCCGGAGATACGCAGTATTTT.

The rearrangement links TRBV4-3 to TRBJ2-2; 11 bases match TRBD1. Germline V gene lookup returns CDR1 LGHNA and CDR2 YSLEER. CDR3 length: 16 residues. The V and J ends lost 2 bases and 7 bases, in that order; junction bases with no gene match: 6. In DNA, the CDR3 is TGCGCCAGCAGCCAACACGGACAGGGGGCGGACGGGGAGCTGTTTTTT. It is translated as CASSQHGQGADGELFF.

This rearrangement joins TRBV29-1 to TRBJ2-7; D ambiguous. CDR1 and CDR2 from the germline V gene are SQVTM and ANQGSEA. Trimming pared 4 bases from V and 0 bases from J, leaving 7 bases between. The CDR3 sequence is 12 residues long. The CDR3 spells CSVARSSYEQYF. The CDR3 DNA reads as TGCAGCGTTGCCAGGAGCTCCTACGAGCAGTACTTC.

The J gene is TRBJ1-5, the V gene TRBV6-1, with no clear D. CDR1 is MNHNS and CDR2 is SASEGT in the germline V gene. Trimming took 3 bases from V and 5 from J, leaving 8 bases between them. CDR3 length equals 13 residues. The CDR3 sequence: CASSDGPDQPQHF. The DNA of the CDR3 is TGTGCCAGCAGTGATGGGCCTGATCAGCCCCAGCATTTT.

CDR3 nucleotide sequence: TGTGCCAGCAGTGAACGGGACCGCACAGATACGCAGTATTTT. Translation gives CASSERDRTDTQYF. This chain uses TRBV6-1 with TRBJ2-3; D possibly uses TRBD1 or TRBD2 (5 bases each). V was pared by 2 bases and J by 1 base, with 7 bases between. In germline, CDR1 is MNHNS, CDR2 SASEGT. This CDR3 has 14 amino acids.

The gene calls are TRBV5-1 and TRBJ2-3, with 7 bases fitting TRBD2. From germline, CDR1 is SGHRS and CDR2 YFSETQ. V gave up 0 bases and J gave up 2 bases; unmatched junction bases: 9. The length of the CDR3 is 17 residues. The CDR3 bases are TGCGCCAGCAGCTTGGCCTCGAGCGGGGCCAACACAGATACGCAGTATTTT. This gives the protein CASSLASSGANTDTQYF.

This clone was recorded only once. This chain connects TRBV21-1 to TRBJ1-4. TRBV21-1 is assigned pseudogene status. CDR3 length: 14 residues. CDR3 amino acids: CASSKGCGNEKLFF. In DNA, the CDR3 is TGTGCCAGCAGCAAAGGGTGCGGGAATGAAAAACTGTTTTTT.

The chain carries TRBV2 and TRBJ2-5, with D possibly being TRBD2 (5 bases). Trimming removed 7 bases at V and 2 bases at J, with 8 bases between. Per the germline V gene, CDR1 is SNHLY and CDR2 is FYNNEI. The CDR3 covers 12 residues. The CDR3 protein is CASNRGQETQYF. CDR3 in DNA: TGTGCCAGCAACCGGGGTCAAGAGACCCAGTACTTC.

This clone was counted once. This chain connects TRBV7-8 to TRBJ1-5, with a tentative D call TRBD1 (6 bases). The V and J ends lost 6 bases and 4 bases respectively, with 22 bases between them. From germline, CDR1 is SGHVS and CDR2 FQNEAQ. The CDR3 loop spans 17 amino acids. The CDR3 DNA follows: TGTGCCAGCAGTAGCGCAGGGGCAGGGGTGGCGAATCAGCCCCAGCATTTT. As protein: CASSSAGAGVANQPQHF.

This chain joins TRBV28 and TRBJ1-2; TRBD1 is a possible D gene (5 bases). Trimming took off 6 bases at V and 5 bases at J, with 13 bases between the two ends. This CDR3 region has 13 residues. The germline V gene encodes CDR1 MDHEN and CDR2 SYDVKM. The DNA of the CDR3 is TGTGCCAGCAGCCGGGTCGGGGGATATGGCTACACCTTC. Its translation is CASSRVGGYGYTF.

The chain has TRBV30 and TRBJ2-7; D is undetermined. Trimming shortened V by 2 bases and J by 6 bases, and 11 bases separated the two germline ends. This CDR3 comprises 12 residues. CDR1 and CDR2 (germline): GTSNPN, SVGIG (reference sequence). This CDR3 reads CAWSNGDSEQYF. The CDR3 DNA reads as TGTGCCTGGAGTAATGGAGATAGCGAGCAGTACTTC.

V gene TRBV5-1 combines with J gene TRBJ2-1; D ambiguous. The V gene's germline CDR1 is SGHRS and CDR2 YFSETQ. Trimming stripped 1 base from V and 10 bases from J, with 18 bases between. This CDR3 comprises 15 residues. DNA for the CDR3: TGCGCCAGCAGCTTGAACGTCCTAGTATTGGGGGAGCAGTTCTTC. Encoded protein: CASSLNVLVLGEQFF.

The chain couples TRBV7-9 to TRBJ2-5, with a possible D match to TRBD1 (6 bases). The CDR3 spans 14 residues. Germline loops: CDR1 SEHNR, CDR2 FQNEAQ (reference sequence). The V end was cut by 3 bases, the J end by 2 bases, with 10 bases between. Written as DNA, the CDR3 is TGTGCCAGCAGCTTTTCAGGGGTACAAGAGACCCAGTACTTC. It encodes CASSFSGVQETQYF.

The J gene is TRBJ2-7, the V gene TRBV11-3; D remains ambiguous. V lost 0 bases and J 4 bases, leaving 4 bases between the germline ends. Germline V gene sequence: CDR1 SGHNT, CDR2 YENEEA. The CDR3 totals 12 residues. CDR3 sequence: CASSLDRYEQYF. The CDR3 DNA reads TGTGCCAGCAGCTTAGACCGGTACGAGCAGTACTTC. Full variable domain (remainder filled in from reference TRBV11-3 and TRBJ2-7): EAGVVQSPRYKIIEKKQPVAFWCNPISGHNTLYWYLQNLGQGPELLIRYENEEAVDDSQLPKDRFSAERLKGVDSTLKIQPAELGDSAVYLCASSLDRYEQYFGPGTRLTVT.

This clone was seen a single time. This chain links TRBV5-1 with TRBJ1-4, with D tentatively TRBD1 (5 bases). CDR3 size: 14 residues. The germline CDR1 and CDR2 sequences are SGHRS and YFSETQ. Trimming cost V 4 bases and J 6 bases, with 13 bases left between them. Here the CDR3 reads CASSGWGWDEKLFF. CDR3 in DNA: TGCGCCAGCAGCGGATGGGGCTGGGATGAAAAACTGTTTTTT.

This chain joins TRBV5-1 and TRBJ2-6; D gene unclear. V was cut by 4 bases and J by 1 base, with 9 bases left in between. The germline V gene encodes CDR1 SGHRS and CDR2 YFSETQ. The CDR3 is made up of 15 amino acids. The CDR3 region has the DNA TGCGCCAGCAGCGGCAGCCTATCTGGGGCCAACGTCCTGACTTTC. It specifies CASSGSLSGANVLTF.

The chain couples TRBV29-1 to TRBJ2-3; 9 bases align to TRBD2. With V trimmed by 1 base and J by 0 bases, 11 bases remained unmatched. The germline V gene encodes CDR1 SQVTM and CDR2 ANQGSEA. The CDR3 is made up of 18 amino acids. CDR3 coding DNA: TGCAGCGTTGAAGGGGAAATAGCGGGGGCCAAAAGCACAGATACGCAGTATTTT. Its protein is CSVEGEIAGAKSTDTQYF.

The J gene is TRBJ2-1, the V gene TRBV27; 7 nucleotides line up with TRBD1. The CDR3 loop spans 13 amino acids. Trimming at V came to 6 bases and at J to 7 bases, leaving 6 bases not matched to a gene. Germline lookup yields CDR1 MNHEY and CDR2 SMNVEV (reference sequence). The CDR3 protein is CASRSGQINEQFF. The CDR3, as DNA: TGTGCCAGCAGGTCGGGACAGATTAATGAGCAGTTCTTC.

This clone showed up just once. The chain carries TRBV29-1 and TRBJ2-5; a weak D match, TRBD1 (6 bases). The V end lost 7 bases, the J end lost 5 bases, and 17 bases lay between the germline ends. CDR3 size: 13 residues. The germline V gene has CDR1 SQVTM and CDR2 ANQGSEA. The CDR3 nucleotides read TGCAGCGCTGAGCAGGGGATGATGGAGACCCAGTACTTC. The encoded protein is CSAEQGMMETQYF.

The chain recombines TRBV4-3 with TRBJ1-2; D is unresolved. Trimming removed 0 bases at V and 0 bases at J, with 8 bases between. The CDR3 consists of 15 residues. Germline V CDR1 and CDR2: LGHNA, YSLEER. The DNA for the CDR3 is TGCGCCAGCAGCCAAGATCGGCAGACTAACTATGGCTACACCTTC. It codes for CASSQDRQTNYGYTF.

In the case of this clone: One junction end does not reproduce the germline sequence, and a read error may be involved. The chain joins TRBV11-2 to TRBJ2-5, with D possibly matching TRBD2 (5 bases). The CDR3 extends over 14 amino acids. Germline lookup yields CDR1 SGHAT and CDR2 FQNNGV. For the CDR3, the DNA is TGTGCCAGCAGCGTAGAGAGGGTGGAGGAGACCCAGTACTTC. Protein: CASSVERVEETQYF.

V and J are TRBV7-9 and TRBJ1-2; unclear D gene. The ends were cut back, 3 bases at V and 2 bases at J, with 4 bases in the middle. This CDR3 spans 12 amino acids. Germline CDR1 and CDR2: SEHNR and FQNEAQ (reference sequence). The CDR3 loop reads CASSFMNYGYTF. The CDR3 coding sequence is TGTGCCAGCAGCTTTATGAACTATGGCTACACCTTC.